One and the same sample provided the 19 T cell receptor beta chains below, sequenced in a study of blood T cell repertoires in COVID-19. The repertoire was sequenced with immunoSEQ multiplex PCR; TCRdb's copy has only in-frame clones and lacks some. The sample comprises some 270,000 clones, about 80% of which are singletons, and 3.4% rests with the top ten. Sequences were obtained from PBMCs or T cells enriched from blood (not recorded which). The receptors here all came from a man between 45 and 60 years old who had recovered from COVID-19.

This clone was seen a single time. The J gene is TRBJ2-7, the V gene TRBV4-1; 9 nucleotides align to TRBD2. Trimming cost V 2 bases and J 5 bases; bases outside gene matches: 1. The V gene's germline CDR1 is MGHRA and CDR2 YSYEKL. The CDR3 totals 13 residues. The CDR3: CASSQRLADEQYF. CDR3 nucleotides: TGCGCCAGCAGCCAACGACTAGCGGACGAGCAGTACTTC.

The CDR3 nucleotides read TGTGCCAGCAACGCCGGGACAGGGACAGAGCAGTACTTC. This encodes CASNAGTGTEQYF. The chain has TRBV9 and TRBJ2-7; 9 nucleotides agree with TRBD1. Trimming removed 6 bases from V and 7 bases from J; junction bases left unmatched: 8. Per the germline V gene, CDR1 is SGDLS and CDR2 is YYNGEE. The CDR3 has 13 amino acids.

This clone was detected a few times. The rearrangement links TRBV15 to TRBJ2-2, with 12 positions matching TRBD1. CDR1 is LNHNV, CDR2 YYDKDF, per germline (reference sequence). The CDR3 is 17 residues long. Germline trimming cut 5 bases from V and 3 bases from J; bases unmatched to any gene: 7. In nucleotides, the CDR3 is TGTGCCACCAGCGGGACAGGGGGCTTAGGGGACACCGGGGAGCTGTTTTTT. Its protein product is CATSGTGGLGDTGELFF.

The chain joins TRBV11-3 to TRBJ2-1; 10 nucleotides agree with TRBD2. CDR1 is SGHNT and CDR2 is YENEEA in the germline V gene. The CDR3 is 16 amino acids. The junction had 7 bases not matched to a gene; V was cut back by 5 bases and J by 3 bases. The CDR3, as DNA: TGTGCCAGCAGCGCGTCTAGCGGGAGAGGCTACAATGAGCAGTTCTTC. This translates into CASSASSGRGYNEQFF.

The V gene is TRBV30, the J gene TRBJ2-7; D is unresolved. Trimming took 4 bases from V and 7 from J, leaving 11 bases between them. The germline CDR1 and CDR2 sequences are GTSNPN and SVGIG (reference sequence). CDR3 length: 11 amino acids. DNA for the CDR3: TGTGCCTGGACCATTCTCGGGGAGCAGTACTTC. Translating gives CAWTILGEQYF.

The V call is TRBV7-2, the J call TRBJ2-5; the D is unclear. The CDR3 runs 16 residues. V dropped 5 bases and J dropped 0 bases, with 16 bases sitting between them. The germline V gene encodes CDR1 SGHTA and CDR2 FQGNSA. The CDR3 sequence is CASSPKAGPYQETQYF. The CDR3 DNA sequence: TGTGCCAGCAGCCCTAAGGCAGGCCCGTACCAAGAGACCCAGTACTTC.

This chain connects TRBV7-6 to TRBJ2-3; possibly TRBD2 for D (5 bases). V was shortened by 4 bases and J by 3 bases, with 20 bases between the two germline ends. This CDR3 has 17 residues. Germline lookup yields CDR1 SGHVS and CDR2 FNYEAQ. The CDR3 protein is CASSSSSAAARTDTQYF. CDR3 DNA: TGTGCCAGCAGCTCCTCTTCGGCAGCGGCGAGGACAGATACGCAGTATTTT.

The V gene is TRBV5-1, the J gene TRBJ1-5; 7 nucleotides match TRBD1. V was pared by 4 bases and J by 3 bases, with 7 bases of the junction left unmatched. The CDR3 is 15 residues long. Germline V CDR1 and CDR2: SGHRS, YFSETQ. CDR3: CASSPTTGPNQPQHF. As DNA, the CDR3 is TGCGCCAGCAGCCCGACGACAGGGCCCAATCAGCCCCAGCATTTT.

The chain carries TRBV6-6 and TRBJ2-3; the match to TRBD2 covers 12 bases. The length of the CDR3 is 16 residues. CDR1 is MNHNY and CDR2 is SVGAGI in the germline V gene (reference sequence). Trimming took 6 bases from V and 5 from J; bases not matched to a gene: 9. The CDR3 nucleotides are TGTGCCAGCAGCACTCTAGCGGGAGGGCCGGGAGATACGCAGTATTTT. This gives the protein CASSTLAGGPGDTQYF.

The chain links TRBV19 to TRBJ2-7, with 8 bases matching TRBD1. Germline V gene sequence: CDR1 LNHDA, CDR2 SQIVND (reference sequence). This CDR3 has 12 amino acids. V trimming: 10 bases; J trimming: 5 bases; junction bases outside the gene matches: 7. CDR3 protein: CATSDRANEQYF. The DNA of the CDR3 is TGTGCCACCTCGGACAGGGCTAACGAGCAGTACTTC.

The V call is TRBV7-9, the J call TRBJ2-7; TRBD1 aligns across 10 bases. The CDR3 runs 14 residues. J lost 6 bases, V lost 1 base, and 3 bases had no gene match. Germline V gene sequence: CDR1 SEHNR, CDR2 FQNEAQ (reference sequence). The CDR3, as DNA: TGTGCCAGCAGCTTAGGACAGGGGGCTCTCGAGCAGTACTTC. Translating it yields CASSLGQGALEQYF.

This clone was found once. The V and J genes are TRBV18 and TRBJ1-4, with D maybe TRBD1 (6 bases). The ends were cut back, 7 bases at V and 2 bases at J, with 14 bases in the middle. The CDR3 covers 15 residues. Per the germline V gene, CDR1 is KGHSH and CDR2 is LQKENI. The CDR3: CASYTGMGTNEKLFF. CDR3 bases: TGTGCCAGCTACACAGGGATGGGGACTAATGAAAAACTGTTTTTT.

The chain couples TRBV19 to TRBJ2-2; 10 bases are shared with TRBD1. The CDR3 runs 17 residues. CDR1 and CDR2 from the germline V gene are LNHDA and SQIVND (reference sequence). The V and J ends lost 3 bases and 4 bases, in that order; junction bases with no gene match: 8. The CDR3 DNA reads as TGTGCCAGTAGTATTGGACCGGGACAGGGGTTCACCGGGGAGCTGTTTTTT. It yields the protein CASSIGPGQGFTGELFF.

Comments on this clone: Different DNA sequences within this sample yield the same CDR3. This sequence joins TRBV18 and TRBJ1-1, with a possible D match to TRBD1 (5 bases). V was clipped by 6 bases and J by 1 base, with 12 bases between them. The germline V gene has CDR1 KGHSH and CDR2 LQKENI. The CDR3 loop spans 14 amino acids. The CDR3 sequence: CASSPREGNTEAFF. CDR3 nucleotides: TGTGCCAGCTCCCCCAGGGAGGGGAACACTGAAGCTTTCTTT.

The rearrangement joins TRBV10-3 to TRBJ2-7; the match to TRBD1 covers 7 bases. With 4 bases clipped from V and 4 bases from J, the junction kept 1 base outside the gene matches. CDR1 is ENHRY and CDR2 is SYGVKD in the germline V gene. This CDR3 region has 12 residues. The CDR3 loop reads CAISGQGYEQYF. CDR3 nucleotides: TGTGCCATCAGTGGACAGGGTTACGAGCAGTACTTC.

The CDR3 sequence: CASIHPRDRASGGYTF. For the CDR3, the DNA is TGTGCCAGCATACACCCCCGAGACAGGGCGTCGGGGGGCTACACCTTC. The chain has TRBV28 and TRBJ1-2; 7 bases map to TRBD1. The CDR3 is made up of 16 amino acids. Trimming took 7 bases from V and 8 from J; bases not matched to a gene: 19. Germline V CDR1 and CDR2: MDHEN, SYDVKM.

V and J are TRBV10-1 and TRBJ2-7; the D gene is possibly TRBD2 (5 bases). Germline loops: CDR1 WNHNN, CDR2 SYGVQD (reference sequence). Deletions cut 0 bases from V and 3 bases from J, with 9 bases between. CDR3 length: 14 amino acids. The CDR3 protein is CASSESSGSYEQYF. CDR3 nucleotide sequence: TGCGCCAGCAGTGAGTCTTCGGGAAGCTACGAGCAGTACTTC.

The chain is built from TRBV9 and TRBJ1-2, with 10 bases fitting TRBD1. The length of the CDR3 is 17 residues. Germline values: CDR1 SGDLS, CDR2 YYNGEE. V lost 4 bases, J lost 4 bases, and 13 bases stayed unmatched. CDR3 DNA: TGTGCCAGCAGCTACAGCGGGACAGGGGAATTTACCTATGGCTACACCTTC. This codes for CASSYSGTGEFTYGYTF. The whole variable domain, filled in from reference TRBV9 and TRBJ1-2, reads DSGVTQTPKHLITATGQRVTLRCSPRSGDLSVYWYQQSLDQGLQFLIQYYNGEERAKGNILERFSAQQFPDLHSELNLSSLELGDSALYFCASSYSGTGEFTYGYTFGSGTRLTVV.

V usage is TRBV6-2 or TRBV6-3 and J usage is TRBJ1-5, with unresolved D. The CDR3 sequence is 15 residues long. Trimming shortened V by 3 bases and J by 5 bases, and 14 bases separated the two germline ends. CDR1 and CDR2 from the germline V gene are MNHEY and SVGEGT. CDR3 residues: CASSYVWGVYQPQHF. DNA for the CDR3: TGTGCCAGCAGTTATGTGTGGGGAGTTTATCAGCCCCAGCATTTT.